This TCR beta chain was retrieved from a study of T cells after posttransplantation cyclophosphamide. General study results and limits: TRB overlap between skin or GI tissue T cells and blood was limited. Donor-recipient repertoire similarity was low at 1-2 months, rising over year one. Recipient CMV seropositivity and CMV reactivation strongly tracked TRB clonality.

Per the germline V gene, CDR1 is MDHEN and CDR2 is SYDVKM. V lost 5 bases and J lost 8, with 12 bases in between. CDR3 length: 12 residues. Produced via immunoSEQ multiplex PCR; TCRdb's table is partial and in-frame only. The sample has over 7,500 clones, more than 75% seen once; the top ten hold more than 20%. Turning to this clone: Its antigen is as yet unknown.

Controls had myeloablative marrow grafts with methotrexate and calcineurin inhibitor, sampled at 1 year. The sequence came from a young adult male patient who received an allogeneic stem cell transplant from an unrelated donor, was CMV-positive, and had no GVHD. Part of the T cell pool may stem from the graft donor. The J gene is TRBJ1-2, the V gene TRBV28; D ambiguous. Sample: PBMCs, taken after an allogeneic stem cell transplant with a calcineurin inhibitor and methotrexate. The chain's CDR3 is CASSPLGAGYTF. The CDR3 bases are TGTGCCAGCAGTCCGTTGGGAGCAGGCTACACCTTC.